A single sample is the source of the 20 T cell receptor beta chains below, sequenced in a study of PD-L1 blockade in urothelial cancer. Generated by immunoSEQ multiplex PCR, the TCRdb table keeps only in-frame clones and is missing some. The sample has roughly 74,000 clones; 87% are singletons. The sequencing here drew on PBMCs, taken around atezolizumab (anti-PD-L1) treatment. The receptors originated from a woman between 65 and 79 years old with urothelial cancer.

The chain joins TRBV5-6 to TRBJ2-7; 7 bases line up with TRBD1. CDR1 and CDR2 from the germline V gene are SGHDT and YYEEEE. J lost 1 base, V lost 3 bases, and 10 bases had no gene match. The CDR3 is 16 residues long. CDR3 amino acids: CASSYTVTGSSYEQYF. Written as DNA, the CDR3 is TGTGCCAGCAGCTACACGGTGACAGGGTCATCCTACGAGCAGTACTTC.

V is TRBV6-1 and J is TRBJ1-5; weak D call: TRBD1 (5 bases). The V and J ends lost 6 bases and 3 bases respectively, with 12 bases between them. There are 14 residues in the CDR3. CDR1 MNHNS and CDR2 SASEGT come from the germline V gene. CDR3 sequence reads: CASSQGSNNQPQHF. Written as DNA, the CDR3 is TGTGCCAGCAGCCAGGGCTCCAACAATCAGCCCCAGCATTTT.

This chain's CDR3 is CSVVWGTVYTEAFF. The CDR3 coding sequence is TGCAGCGTTGTTTGGGGGACAGTCTACACTGAAGCTTTCTTT. The chain couples TRBV29-1 to TRBJ1-1, with 7 bases fitting TRBD1. This CDR3 is built from 14 residues. The junction had 8 bases not matched to a gene; V was cut back by 4 bases and J by 3 bases. CDR1 is SQVTM and CDR2 is ANQGSEA in the germline V gene.

The rearrangement links TRBV29-1 to TRBJ2-5; the D gene is possibly TRBD2 (6 bases). The V gene's germline CDR1 is SQVTM and CDR2 ANQGSEA. V lost 0 bases and J lost 1, with 9 bases in between. The CDR3 is 14 residues long. The CDR3 sequence: CSVEDRDSQETQYF. The CDR3, as DNA: TGCAGCGTTGAAGATCGGGACTCCCAAGAGACCCAGTACTTC.

This clone was seen only a few times. The V and J genes are TRBV15 and TRBJ1-1, with D perhaps matching TRBD1 (5 bases). The CDR3 has 11 amino acids. Germline assignment: CDR1 LNHNV and CDR2 YYDKDF (reference sequence). Trimming took 8 bases from V and 6 from J, leaving 10 bases between them. As DNA, the CDR3 is TGTGCCACCGAGCGGGGGTCTGAAGCTTTCTTT. This codes for CATERGSEAFF.

The CDR3 nucleotides read TGTGCCAGCAGCTTGGGGGACTTGGACAGGGAGCAGTACTTC. This codes for CASSLGDLDREQYF. The V gene is TRBV5-5, the J gene TRBJ2-7; D might be TRBD1 (7 bases). CDR3 length: 14 residues. Germline V gene lookup returns CDR1 SGHKS and CDR2 YYEKEE (reference sequence). V lost 0 bases to trimming and J lost 7 bases, with 14 bases between them.

The chain recombines TRBV5-4 with TRBJ1-6, with TRBD1 as a possible D gene (5 bases). This CDR3 is 12 amino acids long. Germline CDR1 SGHNT, CDR2 YYREEE (reference sequence). V was pared by 0 bases and J by 14 bases, with 9 bases between. CDR3 DNA: TGTGCCAGCAGCTTGGCGGGACTGGCCCTCCACTTT. Its protein is CASSLAGLALHF.

This rearrangement joins TRBV25-1 to TRBJ2-2; 9 nucleotides match TRBD2. The CDR3 sequence is 17 residues long. Germline V gene lookup returns CDR1 MGHDK and CDR2 SYGVNS. V shed 3 bases, J shed 2 bases, and the junction held 7 bases outside the gene matches. The CDR3 DNA reads as TGTGCCAGCAGTGATGGGACTAGCTGGGGAAACACCGGGGAGCTGTTTTTT. Residues: CASSDGTSWGNTGELFF.

CDR3 region: CASSFGGASTDTQYF. The CDR3 DNA reads TGCGCCAGCAGCTTTGGCGGGGCTAGCACAGATACGCAGTATTTT. The rearrangement joins TRBV5-1 to TRBJ2-3; the D gene is possibly TRBD2 (6 bases). Trimming left V 2 bases short and J 0 bases short, with 10 bases between. The CDR3 covers 15 residues. Germline values: CDR1 SGHRS, CDR2 YFSETQ.

CDR3 region: CASSQLKRETYNEQFF. CDR3 nucleotide sequence: TGCGCCAGCAGTCAGTTGAAGCGGGAGACCTACAATGAGCAGTTCTTC. This chain joins TRBV23-1 and TRBJ2-1, with 8 bases that match TRBD2. TRBV23-1 is noted as an ORF with a role that remains uncertain. The CDR3 has 16 amino acids. The trim removed 3 bases at V and 2 bases at J, leaving 6 bases unmatched.

This clone came up once. The genes are TRBV6-5 and TRBJ2-5; 7 bases line up with TRBD1. The CDR3 is made up of 13 amino acids. Germline V gene sequence: CDR1 MNHEY, CDR2 SVGAGI. V shed 6 bases and J 3 bases; nucleotides not matched to a gene: 4. CDR3 amino acids: CASSITGEETQYF. CDR3 nucleotide sequence: TGTGCCAGCAGCATCACAGGGGAAGAGACCCAGTACTTC.

This chain joins TRBV25-1 and TRBJ1-1; tentatively, D is TRBD1 (5 bases). Germline V gives CDR1 MGHDK, CDR2 SYGVNS. The CDR3 is 15 residues long. The ends were cut back, 2 bases at V and 0 bases at J, with 10 bases in the middle. CDR3 nucleotides: TGTGCCAGCAGTGAACGGGGGGATATGAACACTGAAGCTTTCTTT. It yields the protein CASSERGDMNTEAFF.

This clone was seen just once. The V and J genes are TRBV6-5 and TRBJ2-3, with a weak D call TRBD1 (5 bases). The CDR3 covers 13 residues. Per germline, CDR1 MNHEY and CDR2 SVGAGI. The V end lost 6 bases, the J end lost 7 bases, and 14 bases lay between the germline ends. CDR3: CASRPGFRNTQYF. The CDR3 DNA is TGTGCCAGCAGGCCAGGGTTTCGGAATACGCAGTATTTT.

This chain connects TRBV6-5 to TRBJ1-2; D gene uncertain. Germline loops: CDR1 MNHEY, CDR2 SVGAGI. V was clipped by 2 bases and J by 5 bases, with 15 bases between them. The CDR3 length is 15 residues. CDR3 nucleotide sequence: TGTGCCAGCAGTTACGGGAAGGGATGGACTTATGGCTACACCTTC. Its translation: CASSYGKGWTYGYTF.

The genes are TRBV29-1 and TRBJ2-1; D gene unclear. Trimming removed 5 bases from V and 12 bases from J, with 17 bases in between. The CDR3 sequence is 12 residues long. In germline, CDR1 is SQVTM, CDR2 ANQGSEA. The CDR3 sequence is CSVPTPLSGQFF. CDR3 coding DNA: TGCAGCGTTCCCACCCCGCTATCGGGGCAGTTCTTC.

The chain links TRBV5-8 to TRBJ2-5, with 12 bases fitting TRBD1. J was trimmed by 5 bases and V by 0 bases; bases with no gene match: 5. Germline CDR1 SGHTS, CDR2 YDEGEE. The CDR3 covers 16 residues. The CDR3 DNA reads as TGTGCCAGCAGCTTGGCGGGGACAGGGGGCGCGGAGACCCAGTACTTC. Its translation: CASSLAGTGGAETQYF.

The chain combines TRBV19 with TRBJ2-1, with D maybe TRBD1 (5 bases). CDR3 length: 17 residues. Trimming removed 3 bases from V and 6 bases from J, with 21 bases in between. Germline V CDR1 and CDR2: LNHDA, SQIVND (reference sequence). This CDR3 is CASSIVGAGIFPNEQFF. The DNA of the CDR3 is TGTGCCAGTAGTATTGTAGGGGCAGGGATTTTTCCCAATGAGCAGTTCTTC.

In this sample, this clone turned up a few times. V usage is TRBV6-5 and J usage is TRBJ1-3, with D possibly being TRBD1 (5 bases). Trimming took 0 bases from V and 2 from J, leaving 8 bases between them. CDR1 is MNHEY, CDR2 SVGAGI, per germline. The CDR3 covers 15 residues. CDR3 in DNA: TGTGCCAGCAGTTACTCCGGGGGTGCTGGAAACACCATATATTTT. Translation: CASSYSGGAGNTIYF.

This chain connects TRBV19 to TRBJ2-7; 8 positions agree with TRBD2. CDR3 size: 14 residues. V trimming: 5 bases; J trimming: 2 bases; junction bases outside the gene matches: 5. The germline CDR1 and CDR2 sequences are LNHDA and SQIVND (reference sequence). CDR3 sequence reads: CASSPGGGTYEQYF. Written as DNA, the CDR3 is TGTGCCAGTAGTCCCGGGGGGGGGACCTACGAGCAGTACTTC.

The chain links TRBV11-2 to TRBJ2-7, with 9 bases identical to TRBD2. This CDR3 is 15 amino acids long. Germline lookup yields CDR1 SGHAT and CDR2 FQNNGV. The V and J ends lost 4 bases and 6 bases, in that order; junction bases with no gene match: 10. DNA for the CDR3: TGTGCCAGCAGCTCATTTAGCGGGAGCCGGGTCGAGCAGTACTTC. Its protein product is CASSSFSGSRVEQYF.